This passage covers 18 T cell receptor beta chains from one sample sequenced in a study of OX40 agonist ivuxolimab in advanced cancers. Repertoires were generated with immunoSEQ multiplex PCR, while TCRdb's copy carries only in-frame clones and drops some. The table lists about 110,000 clones, approximately 90% of them singletons. Sequencing was performed on CD4+ or CD8+ T cells sorted from blood, taken in a trial of the OX40 agonist ivuxolimab. These TCRs come from an adult with an advanced solid tumor such as melanoma, head and neck, liver or kidney cancer.

This clone occurred a few times. The chain combines TRBV9 with TRBJ1-3, with D unresolved. V lost 3 bases and J lost 1, with 14 bases in between. There are 16 residues in the CDR3. In germline, CDR1 is SGDLS, CDR2 YYNGEE. CDR3 region: CASSADAVASGNTIYF. The CDR3 DNA sequence: TGTGCCAGCAGCGCAGACGCCGTGGCTTCTGGAAACACCATATATTTT.

J is TRBJ1-5 and V is TRBV28; perhaps TRBD1 as D (6 bases). Trimming removed 2 bases at V and 6 bases at J, with 14 bases between. CDR1 MDHEN and CDR2 SYDVKM come from the germline V gene. The CDR3 sequence is 15 residues long. CDR3 residues: CASSLGGLVGQPQHF. The CDR3 DNA sequence: TGTGCCAGCAGTTTAGGGGGGCTCGTGGGTCAGCCCCAGCATTTT.

Concerning this clone: The junction does not match germline at one end; this may be a read error. Here the CDR3 DNA reads TGCGCCAGCAGCTTGGGAGGTAGCGGGGGGCCACAATCCTCCGAGCAGTACTTC. It yields the protein CASSLGGSGGPQSSEQYF. The chain carries TRBV5-1 and TRBJ2-7, with TRBD2 identical over 10 bases. Looked up from germline, CDR1 is SGHRS and CDR2 is YFSETQ. CDR3 length equals 18 residues.

The chain carries TRBV7-2 and TRBJ1-1; D perhaps matches TRBD1 (5 bases). Trimming stripped 5 bases from V and 2 bases from J, with 9 bases between. CDR1 and CDR2 (germline): SGHTA, FQGNSA. This CDR3 spans 13 amino acids. CDR3 in amino acids: CASSTQANTEAFF. CDR3 sequence (DNA): TGTGCCAGCAGCACACAGGCCAACACTGAAGCTTTCTTT.

V usage is TRBV7-3 and J usage is TRBJ2-1; 7 bases map to TRBD2. V gave up 2 bases and J gave up 6 bases; unmatched junction bases: 13. Germline values: CDR1 SGHTA, CDR2 FQGTGA. The CDR3 contains 17 residues. The CDR3 bases are TGTGCCAGCAGCTTATTTGCGACTAGCTCAGGAGGCAATGAGCAGTTCTTC. Amino acid sequence: CASSLFATSSGGNEQFF.

The chain links TRBV5-5 to TRBJ1-5; 9 nucleotides line up with TRBD1. Germline loops: CDR1 SGHKS, CDR2 YYEKEE (reference sequence). This CDR3 contains 17 residues. Germline trimming cut 3 bases from V and 2 bases from J; bases unmatched to any gene: 9. CDR3 in amino acids: CASSSGTGGFGNQPQHF. The CDR3 region has the DNA TGTGCCAGCAGCTCTGGAACAGGGGGCTTTGGCAATCAGCCCCAGCATTTT.

The chain uses TRBV19 and TRBJ1-6, with TRBD1 matching over 9 bases. Losses at the gene ends were 6 bases for V and 6 bases for J; bases not matched to a gene: 9. The CDR3 spans 16 residues. In germline, CDR1 is LNHDA, CDR2 SQIVND (reference sequence). DNA for the CDR3: TGTGCCAGTAGCCCGGGACAGGGTATTGCTAATTCACCCCTCCACTTT. Translated: CASSPGQGIANSPLHF.

The J gene is TRBJ2-1, the V gene TRBV11-2; D perhaps matches TRBD2 (7 bases). Germline assignment: CDR1 SGHAT and CDR2 FQNNGV. The CDR3 runs to 16 residues. V was clipped by 4 bases and J by 9 bases, with 22 bases between them. CDR3 sequence: CASSSSRGGRRREQFF. The CDR3, as DNA: TGTGCCAGCAGCTCCTCTAGGGGGGGAAGGCGACGTGAGCAGTTCTTC. Together with reference TRBV11-2 and TRBJ2-1, the CDR3 gives the full variable domain: EAGVAQSPRYKIIEKRQSVAFWCNPISGHATLYWYQQILGQGPKLLIQFQNNGVVDDSQLPKDRFSAERLKGVDSTLKIQPAKLEDSAVYLCASSSSRGGRRREQFFGPGTRLTVL.

The genes are TRBV14 and TRBJ2-7; D unclear. This CDR3 has 12 residues. The germline V gene has CDR1 SGHDN and CDR2 FVKESK. Trimming took off 8 bases at V and 0 bases at J, with 8 bases between the two ends. CDR3 DNA sequence: TGTGCCAGCGGGTGGGGCTCCTACGAGCAGTACTTC. This sequence encodes CASGWGSYEQYF.

This chain uses TRBV30 with TRBJ2-5; 9 positions agree with TRBD2. CDR3 size: 13 residues. CDR1 and CDR2 (germline): GTSNPN, SVGIG (reference sequence). The ends lost 5 bases at V and 2 bases at J; junction bases unmatched: 3. CDR3 bases: TGTGCCTGGGCGGGGGGGCGTCAAGAGACCCAGTACTTC. Translating gives CAWAGGRQETQYF.

The genes are TRBV5-1 and TRBJ1-1; 8 bases fit TRBD1. This CDR3 spans 14 amino acids. Germline CDR1 reads SGHRS; CDR2 reads YFSETQ. The V and J ends lost 0 bases and 9 bases, in that order; junction bases with no gene match: 7. The CDR3 nucleotides are TGCGCCAGCAGCTTGGGGCAGGGGGCGAGTAAAGCTTTCTTT. It translates to CASSLGQGASKAFF.

This clone was seen a single time. This chain uses TRBV4-2 with TRBJ1-6; 8 nucleotides match TRBD1. The J segment lost 10 bases and the V segment lost 4 bases, leaving 6 bases of the junction unmatched. The CDR3 loop spans 14 amino acids. The V gene's germline CDR1 is LGHNA and CDR2 YNFKEQ. This CDR3 is CASSPDRERSPLHF. The CDR3 DNA reads TGTGCCAGCAGCCCGGACAGGGAACGATCACCCCTCCACTTT.

This chain uses TRBV18 with TRBJ1-1, with 9 positions matching TRBD1. V dropped 1 base and J dropped 3; count of bases not matched to a gene: 6. From germline, CDR1 is KGHSH and CDR2 LQKENI. The CDR3 covers 16 residues. DNA of the CDR3: TGTGCCAGCTCACCACGGTTGACAGGGGGATACACTGAAGCTTTCTTT. Protein sequence: CASSPRLTGGYTEAFF. Full variable domain (rest looked up from reference TRBV18 and TRBJ1-1): NAGVMQNPRHLVRRRGQEARLRCSPMKGHSHVYWYRQLPEEGLKFMVYLQKENIIDESGMPKERFSAEFPKEGPSILRIQQVVRGDSAAYFCASSPRLTGGYTEAFFGQGTRLTVV.

This chain uses TRBV5-1 with TRBJ1-4; D possibly corresponds to TRBD1 (5 bases). From germline, CDR1 is SGHRS and CDR2 YFSETQ. V was clipped by 2 bases and J by 3 bases, with 8 bases between them. This CDR3 comprises 14 residues. The CDR3 region is CASSFGTSNEKLFF. The CDR3 DNA is TGCGCCAGCAGCTTCGGGACGTCTAATGAAAAACTGTTTTTT. The full variable domain, its missing parts supplied by reference TRBV5-1 and TRBJ1-4, is KAGVTQTPRYLIKTRGQQVTLSCSPISGHRSVSWYQQTPGQGLQFLFEYFSETQRNKGNFPGRFSGRQFSNSRSEMNVSTLELGDSALYLCASSFGTSNEKLFFGSGTQLSVL.

This chain connects TRBV10-2 to TRBJ2-3, with 13 nucleotides matching TRBD2. V lost 2 bases to trimming and J lost 3 bases; unmatched junction nucleotides: 8. CDR3 length: 18 residues. Germline lookup yields CDR1 WSHSY and CDR2 SAAADI. The CDR3 region has the DNA TGCGCCAGCAGTGAGCCCCAAACTAGCGGGGGGGCGACAGATACGCAGTATTTT. Protein product: CASSEPQTSGGATDTQYF.

The chain combines TRBV6-5 with TRBJ2-2; D is unclear. CDR1 MNHEY and CDR2 SVGAGI come from the germline V gene. V was shortened by 7 bases and J by 4 bases, with 16 bases between the two germline ends. The CDR3 runs to 15 residues. The CDR3 bases are TGTGCCAGCAATCCCGGCCAAACGGGCACCGGGGAGCTGTTTTTT. Encoded protein: CASNPGQTGTGELFF.

This chain joins TRBV12-5 and TRBJ2-3; 10 bases line up with TRBD1. Germline V lookup: CDR1 LGHNT, CDR2 FRNRAP. J gave up 4 bases and V 5 bases, and 6 bases lay outside the gene matches. The CDR3 is 15 residues long. The chain's CDR3 is CASGARDRGSDTQYF. As DNA, the CDR3 is TGTGCTAGTGGTGCCCGGGACAGGGGCTCAGATACGCAGTATTTT.

The CDR3 sequence is CASRPETENSPLHF. Here the CDR3 DNA reads TGCGCCAGCAGACCCGAAACGGAAAATTCACCCCTCCACTTT. V is TRBV4-1 and J is TRBJ1-6; no definite D call. The V end was cut by 6 bases, the J end by 7 bases, with 13 bases between. The CDR3 spans 14 residues. The V gene's germline CDR1 is MGHRA and CDR2 YSYEKL.